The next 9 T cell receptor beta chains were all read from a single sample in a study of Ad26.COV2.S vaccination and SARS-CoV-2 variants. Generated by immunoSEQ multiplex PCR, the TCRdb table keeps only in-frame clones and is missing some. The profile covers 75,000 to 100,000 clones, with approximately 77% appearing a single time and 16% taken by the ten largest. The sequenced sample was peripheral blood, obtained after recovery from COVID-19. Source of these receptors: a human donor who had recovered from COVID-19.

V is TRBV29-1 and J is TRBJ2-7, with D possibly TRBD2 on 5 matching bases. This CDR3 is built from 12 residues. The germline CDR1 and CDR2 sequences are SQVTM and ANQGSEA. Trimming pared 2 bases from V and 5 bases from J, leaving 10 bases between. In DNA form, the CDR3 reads TGCAGCGTTGAAATTGGAGGTAACGAGCAGTACTTC. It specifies CSVEIGGNEQYF.

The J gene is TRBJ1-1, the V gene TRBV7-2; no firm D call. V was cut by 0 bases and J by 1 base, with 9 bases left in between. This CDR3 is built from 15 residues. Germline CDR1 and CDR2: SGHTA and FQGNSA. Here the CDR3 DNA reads TGTGCCAGCAGCTTAGCGCCCTCCACGAACACTGAAGCTTTCTTT. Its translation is CASSLAPSTNTEAFF.

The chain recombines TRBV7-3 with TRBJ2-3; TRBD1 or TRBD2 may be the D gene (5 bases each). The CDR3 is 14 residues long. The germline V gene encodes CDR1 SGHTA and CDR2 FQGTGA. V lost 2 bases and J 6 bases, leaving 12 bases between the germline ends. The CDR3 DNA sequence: TGTGCCAGCAGCTTACGGATGGGGACGGATACGCAGTATTTT. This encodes CASSLRMGTDTQYF.

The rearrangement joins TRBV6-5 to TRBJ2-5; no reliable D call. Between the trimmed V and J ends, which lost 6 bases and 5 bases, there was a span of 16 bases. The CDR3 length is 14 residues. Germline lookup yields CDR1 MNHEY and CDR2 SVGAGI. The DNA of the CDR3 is TGTGCCAGCAGCCGAAGGCAGGTAATGGAGACCCAGTACTTC. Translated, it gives CASSRRQVMETQYF.

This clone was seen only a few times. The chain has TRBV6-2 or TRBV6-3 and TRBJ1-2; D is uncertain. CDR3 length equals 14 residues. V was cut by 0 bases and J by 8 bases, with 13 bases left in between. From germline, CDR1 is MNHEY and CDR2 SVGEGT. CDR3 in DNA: TGTGCCAGCAGTTACTCGAATCTGAGGCGAGGCTACACCTTC. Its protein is CASSYSNLRRGYTF.

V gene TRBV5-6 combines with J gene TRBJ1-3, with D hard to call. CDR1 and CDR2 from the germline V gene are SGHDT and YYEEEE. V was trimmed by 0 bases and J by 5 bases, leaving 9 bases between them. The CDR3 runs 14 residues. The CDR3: CASSLAVRRNTIYF. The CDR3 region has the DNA TGTGCCAGCAGCTTGGCCGTGCGGCGAAACACCATATATTTT.

In DNA form, the CDR3 reads TGTGCCAGCAGTGGAGGGGGCGGCTACACCTTC. It yields the protein CASSGGGGYTF. This chain connects TRBV28 to TRBJ1-2; 7 nucleotides match TRBD1. CDR1 and CDR2 from the germline V gene are MDHEN and SYDVKM. The trim removed 5 bases at V and 8 bases at J, leaving 2 bases unmatched. The CDR3 has 11 amino acids.

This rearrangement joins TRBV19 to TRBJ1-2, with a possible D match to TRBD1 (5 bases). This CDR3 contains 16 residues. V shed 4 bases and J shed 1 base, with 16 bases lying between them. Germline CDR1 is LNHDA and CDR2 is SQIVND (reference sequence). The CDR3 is CASSTTSGPFNYGYTF. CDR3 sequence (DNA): TGTGCCAGTAGTACCACATCAGGGCCTTTTAACTATGGCTACACCTTC.

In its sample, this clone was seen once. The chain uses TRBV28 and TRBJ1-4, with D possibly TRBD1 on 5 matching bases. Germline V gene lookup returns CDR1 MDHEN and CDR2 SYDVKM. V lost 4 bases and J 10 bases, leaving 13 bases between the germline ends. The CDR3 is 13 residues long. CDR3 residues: CASSSQLRGKLFF. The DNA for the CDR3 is TGTGCCAGCAGTTCCCAGCTTAGGGGAAAACTGTTTTTT.